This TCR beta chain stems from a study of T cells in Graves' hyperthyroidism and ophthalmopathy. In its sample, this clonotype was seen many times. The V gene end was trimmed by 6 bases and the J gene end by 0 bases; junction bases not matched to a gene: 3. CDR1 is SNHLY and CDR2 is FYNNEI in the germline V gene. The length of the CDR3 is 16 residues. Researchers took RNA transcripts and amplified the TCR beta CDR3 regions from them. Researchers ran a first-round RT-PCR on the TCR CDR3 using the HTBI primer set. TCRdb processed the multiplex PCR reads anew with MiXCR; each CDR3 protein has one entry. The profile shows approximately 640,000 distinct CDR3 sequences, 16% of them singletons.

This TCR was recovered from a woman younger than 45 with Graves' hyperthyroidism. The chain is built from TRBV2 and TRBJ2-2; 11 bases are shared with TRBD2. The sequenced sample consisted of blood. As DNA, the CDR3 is TGTGCCAGCAGGGGACTAGCGGAACCGAACACCGGGGAGCTGTTTTTT. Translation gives CASRGLAEPNTGELFF.